This T cell receptor beta chain was sequenced during a study of blood T cell repertoires in COVID-19. Whole-study context: The study drew acute and convalescent COVID-19 samples from the United States, Italy and Spain.

The CDR3 runs to 14 residues. Per the germline V gene, CDR1 is KGHSH and CDR2 is LQKENI. V was clipped by 3 bases and J by 3 bases; unmatched bases: 2. This clone occurred once. In the authors' methods: How many nucleated cells were present was estimated from reference gene primer amplification. Sequenced by immunoSEQ multiplex PCR; TCRdb stores in-frame clones only, minus some. D and trimming were read from the DNA, whereas the V and J calls and clone size are those reported in that table. The repertoire holds over 300,000 clones, with around nine tenths as singletons. This chain uses TRBV18 with TRBJ2-5; 9 bases agree with TRBD1. Material for sequencing was PBMCs or T cells enriched from blood (not recorded which). The origin of this receptor is a woman in her thirties who had recovered from COVID-19. CDR3 region: CASSPGTGKETQYF. In DNA form, the CDR3 reads TGTGCCAGCTCACCCGGGACAGGGAAAGAGACCCAGTACTTC.